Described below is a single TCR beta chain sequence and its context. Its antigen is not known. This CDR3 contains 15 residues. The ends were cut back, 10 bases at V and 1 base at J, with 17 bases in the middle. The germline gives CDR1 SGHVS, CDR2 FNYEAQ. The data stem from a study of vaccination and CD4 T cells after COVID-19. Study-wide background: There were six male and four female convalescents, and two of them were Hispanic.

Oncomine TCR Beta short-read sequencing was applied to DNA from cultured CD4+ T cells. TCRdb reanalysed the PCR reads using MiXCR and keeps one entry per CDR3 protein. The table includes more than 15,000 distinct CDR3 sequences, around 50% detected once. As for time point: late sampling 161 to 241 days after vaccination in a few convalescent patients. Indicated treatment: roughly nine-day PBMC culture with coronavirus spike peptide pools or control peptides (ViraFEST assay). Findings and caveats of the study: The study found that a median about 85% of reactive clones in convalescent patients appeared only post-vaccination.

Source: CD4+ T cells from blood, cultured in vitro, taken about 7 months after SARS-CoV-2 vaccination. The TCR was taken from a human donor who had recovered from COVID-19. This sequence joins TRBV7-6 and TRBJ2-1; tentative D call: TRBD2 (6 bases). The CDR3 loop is CAISGREKSYNEQFF. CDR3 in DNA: TGTGCCATCTCGGGACGGGAGAAGTCCTACAATGAGCAGTTCTTC.